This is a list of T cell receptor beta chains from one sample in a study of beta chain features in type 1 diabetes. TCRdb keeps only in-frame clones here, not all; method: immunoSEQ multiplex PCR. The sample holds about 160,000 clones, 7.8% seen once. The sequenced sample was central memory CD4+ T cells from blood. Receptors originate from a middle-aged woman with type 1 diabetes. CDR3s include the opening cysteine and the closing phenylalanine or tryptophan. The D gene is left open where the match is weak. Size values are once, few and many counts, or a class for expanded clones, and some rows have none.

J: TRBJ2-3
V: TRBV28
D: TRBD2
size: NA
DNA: TGTGCCAGCAGTTTAGGGGGGGAGGATACGCAGTATTTT
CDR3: CASSLGGEDTQYF

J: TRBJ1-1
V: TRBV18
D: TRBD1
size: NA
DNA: TGTGCCAGCTCACCCGGACAGGGAGGCACTGAAGCTTTCTTT
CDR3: CASSPGQGGTEAFF

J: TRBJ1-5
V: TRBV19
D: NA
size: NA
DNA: TGTGCCAGTAGTATCCCGTTGGCAGGCAATCAGCCCCAGCATTTT
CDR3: CASSIPLAGNQPQHF

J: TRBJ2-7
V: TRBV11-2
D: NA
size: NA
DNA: TGTGCCAGCAGCCCTCTTTCTGACAGGTCCTACGAGCAGTACTTC
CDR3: CASSPLSDRSYEQYF

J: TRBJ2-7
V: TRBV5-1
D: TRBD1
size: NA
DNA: TGCGCCAGCAGCCCATATCCCGGGGACAGGGCCTACGAGCAGTACTTC
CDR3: CASSPYPGDRAYEQYF

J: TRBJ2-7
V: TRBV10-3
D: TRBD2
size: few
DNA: TGTGCCATCAGGGGGGGTAGCGGGAACGTCGAGCAGTACTTC
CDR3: CAIRGGSGNVEQYF

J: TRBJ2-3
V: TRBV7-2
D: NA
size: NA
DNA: TGTGCCAGCAGCTTACTGGGGAGGACTGGGGGGGATACGCAGTATTTT
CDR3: CASSLLGRTGGDTQYF

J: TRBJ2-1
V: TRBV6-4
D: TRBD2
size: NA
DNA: TGTGCCAGCAGTGACTCGAGCCTAGCGGGAGTTGGACAGTTCTTC
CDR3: CASSDSSLAGVGQFF

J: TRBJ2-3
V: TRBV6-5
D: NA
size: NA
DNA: TGTGCCAGCAGTTACCGGGGGACCGACACAGATACGCAGTATTTT
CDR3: CASSYRGTDTDTQYF

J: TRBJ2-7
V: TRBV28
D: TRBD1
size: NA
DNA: TGTGCCAGCAGCCCTCCTAGACAGGGTCTGGGCGAGCAGTACTTC
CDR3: CASSPPRQGLGEQYF

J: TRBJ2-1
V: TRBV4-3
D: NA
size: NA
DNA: TGCGCCAGCAACCGTCGCAACGGTGACAATGAGCAGTTCTTC
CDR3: CASNRRNGDNEQFF

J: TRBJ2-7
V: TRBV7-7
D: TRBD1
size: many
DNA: TGTGCCAGCAGCTTTGACAGGGACTACGAGCAGTACTTC
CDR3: CASSFDRDYEQYF

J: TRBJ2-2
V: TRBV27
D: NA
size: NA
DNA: TGTGCCAGCAGTACCGGGACGAACACCGGGGAGCTGTTTTTT
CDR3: CASSTGTNTGELFF

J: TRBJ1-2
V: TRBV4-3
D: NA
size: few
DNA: TGCGCCAGCAGCCAAGATCATGCGGGACCCTACTATGGCTACACCTTC
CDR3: CASSQDHAGPYYGYTF

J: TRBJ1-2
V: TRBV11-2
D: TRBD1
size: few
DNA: TGTGCCAGCAGCTTAGCAGGGGGCAACTATGGCTACACCTTC
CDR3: CASSLAGGNYGYTF

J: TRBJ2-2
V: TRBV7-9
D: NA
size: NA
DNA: TGTGCCAGCAGCCCCACGGGTAGAGACACCGGGGAGCTGTTTTTT
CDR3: CASSPTGRDTGELFF

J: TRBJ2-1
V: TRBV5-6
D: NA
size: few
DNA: TGTGCCAGCAGCGAGACGACTAGCTACAATGAGCAGTTCTTC
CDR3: CASSETTSYNEQFF

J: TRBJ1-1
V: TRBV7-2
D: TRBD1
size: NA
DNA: TGTGCCAGCAGCTTGGACAGGGAAGCAGGGATCACTGAAGCTTTCTTT
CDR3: CASSLDREAGITEAFF

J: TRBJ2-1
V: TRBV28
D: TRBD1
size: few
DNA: TGTGCCAGCACCCTAGTTGGCAGGGGGACCTACAATGAGCAGTTCTTC
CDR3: CASTLVGRGTYNEQFF

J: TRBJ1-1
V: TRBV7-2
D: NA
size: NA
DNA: TGTGCCAGCAGTCGGAGGAGCGACGCTGAAGCTTTCTTT
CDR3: CASSRRSDAEAFF

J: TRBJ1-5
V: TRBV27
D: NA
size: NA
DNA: TGTGCCAGCAGTTTCGGGGGTAATCAGCCCCAGCATTTT
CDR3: CASSFGGNQPQHF

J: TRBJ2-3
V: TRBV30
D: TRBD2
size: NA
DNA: TGTGCCCGAAGTAAGCGGGACACAGATACGCAGTATTTT
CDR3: CARSKRDTDTQYF

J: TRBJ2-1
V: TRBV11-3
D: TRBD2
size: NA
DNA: TGTGCCAGCAGCCAACGGACTAGCGGGGGTGAGCAGTTCTTC
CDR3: CASSQRTSGGEQFF

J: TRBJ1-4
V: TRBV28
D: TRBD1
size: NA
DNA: TGTGCCAGCCGAAGTGGACAGGGGTTGGGTGAAAAACTGTTTTTT
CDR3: CASRSGQGLGEKLFF

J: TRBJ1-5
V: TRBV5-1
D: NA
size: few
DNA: TGCGCCAGCAGCGCAGATAGCAATCAGCCCCAGCATTTT
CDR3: CASSADSNQPQHF

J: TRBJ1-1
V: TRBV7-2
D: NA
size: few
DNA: TGTGCCAGCAGCTTAGAGGCGCTAGGTGAGGCTTTCTTT
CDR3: CASSLEALGEAFF

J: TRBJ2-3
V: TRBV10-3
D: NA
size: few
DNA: TGTGCCATCAGTGAGTACGCCAGCGGGAGCACAGATACGCAGTATTTT
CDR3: CAISEYASGSTDTQYF

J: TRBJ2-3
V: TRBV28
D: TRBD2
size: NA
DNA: TGTGCCAGCAGTTCCGGGACTAGCGGGGGTATGAGGTATTTT
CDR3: CASSSGTSGGMRYF

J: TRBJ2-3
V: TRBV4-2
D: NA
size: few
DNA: TGTGCCAGCAGCCGAGGTAGGGAGGGCACAGATACGCAGTATTTT
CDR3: CASSRGREGTDTQYF

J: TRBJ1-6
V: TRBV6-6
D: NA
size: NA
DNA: TGTGCCAGCAGTTACTCGAAGCCAGGGGATTCACCCCTCCACTTT
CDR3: CASSYSKPGDSPLHF

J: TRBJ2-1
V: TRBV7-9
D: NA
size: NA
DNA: TGTGCCAGCAGCTTAAGAACAGGGTATGAGCAGTTCTTC
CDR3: CASSLRTGYEQFF

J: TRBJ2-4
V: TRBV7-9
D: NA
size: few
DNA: TGTGCCAGCAGCCCGCGAGTTGGGGCACGGGCCAAAAACATTCAGTACTTC
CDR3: CASSPRVGARAKNIQYF

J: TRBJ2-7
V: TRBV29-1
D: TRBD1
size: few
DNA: TGCAGCGTTGAGGGACAGGGGGGGCTCGAGCAGTACTTC
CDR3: CSVEGQGGLEQYF

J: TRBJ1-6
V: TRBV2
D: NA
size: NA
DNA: TGTGCCAGCAGTGTATCGAATTCACCCCTCCACTTT
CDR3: CASSVSNSPLHF

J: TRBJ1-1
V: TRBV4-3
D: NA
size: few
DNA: TGCGCCAGCAGCTTCGGACGGGGGAACACTGAAGCTTTCTTT
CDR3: CASSFGRGNTEAFF

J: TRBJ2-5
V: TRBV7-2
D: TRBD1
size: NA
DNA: TGTGCCAGCAGCCCCTGGACAGGCCAAGAGACCCAGTACTTC
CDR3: CASSPWTGQETQYF

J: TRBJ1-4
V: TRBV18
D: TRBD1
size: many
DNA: TGTGCCAGCTCCGCCGCGACAGGGGATCAGGGTGAAAAACTGTTTTTT
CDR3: CASSAATGDQGEKLFF

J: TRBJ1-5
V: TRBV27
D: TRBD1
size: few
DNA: TGTGCCAGCAGCCGAATCGACAGGGGTAATCAGCCCCAGCATTTT
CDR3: CASSRIDRGNQPQHF

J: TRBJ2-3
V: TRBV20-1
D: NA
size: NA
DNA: TGCAGTGCTAGAGGAGTAGATACGCAGTATTTT
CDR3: CSARGVDTQYF

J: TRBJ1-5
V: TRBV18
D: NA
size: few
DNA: TGTGCCAGCTCACCAGACAGACATCAGCCCCAGCATTTT
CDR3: CASSPDRHQPQHF

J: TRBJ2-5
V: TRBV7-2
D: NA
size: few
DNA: TGTGCCAGCAGATCACAAGAGACCCAGTACTTC
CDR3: CASRSQETQYF

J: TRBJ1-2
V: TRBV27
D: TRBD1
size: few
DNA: TGTGCCAGCAGTTTAAGGGGACAGGGGGCCTTTTCGAACTATGGCTACACCTTC
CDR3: CASSLRGQGAFSNYGYTF

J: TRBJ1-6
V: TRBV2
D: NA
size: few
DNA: TGTGCCAGCAGTGGGCTCGCAGGGGAATCACCCCTCCACTTT
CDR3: CASSGLAGESPLHF

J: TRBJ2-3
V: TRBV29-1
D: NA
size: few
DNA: TGCAGCGCCGAAACACGTCAGGGAACAGATACGCAGTATTTT
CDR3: CSAETRQGTDTQYF

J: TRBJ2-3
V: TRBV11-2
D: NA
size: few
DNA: TGTGCCAGCAGCTTAGGTCTGACGCGGGGCACAGATACGCAGTATTTT
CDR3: CASSLGLTRGTDTQYF

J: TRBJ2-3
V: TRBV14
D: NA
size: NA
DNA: TGTGCCAGCAGCCACCTTACAGATACGCAGTATTTT
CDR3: CASSHLTDTQYF

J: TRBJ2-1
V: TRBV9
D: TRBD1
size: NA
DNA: TGTGCCAGCAGCGTAGCCCCGGGACAGATCAATGAGCAGTTCTTC
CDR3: CASSVAPGQINEQFF

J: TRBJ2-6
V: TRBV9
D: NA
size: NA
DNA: TGTGCCAGCGCTCAGTCCTCTGGGGCCAACGTCCTGACTTTC
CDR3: CASAQSSGANVLTF

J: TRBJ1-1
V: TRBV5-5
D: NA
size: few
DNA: TGTGCCAGCAGCCAAATGGGTGGAGGGAGCGCTGAAGCTTTCTTT
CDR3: CASSQMGGGSAEAFF

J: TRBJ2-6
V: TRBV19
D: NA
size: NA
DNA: TGTGCCAGTAGTATCTCCCTATCGGGGGTGATTGCTGGGGCCAACGTCCTGACTTTC
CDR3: CASSISLSGVIAGANVLTF

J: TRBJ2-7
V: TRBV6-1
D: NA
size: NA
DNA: TGTGCCAGCAGTGACGACACCGAGCAGTACTTC
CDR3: CASSDDTEQYF

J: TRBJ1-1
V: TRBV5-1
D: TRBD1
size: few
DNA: TGCGCCAGCTCAGAGCAGGGGGCCCACACTGAAGCTTTCTTT
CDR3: CASSEQGAHTEAFF

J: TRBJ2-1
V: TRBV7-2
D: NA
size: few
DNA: TGTGCCAGCAGGGCTAGAACAGGGAACAATGAGCAGTTCTTC
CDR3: CASRARTGNNEQFF